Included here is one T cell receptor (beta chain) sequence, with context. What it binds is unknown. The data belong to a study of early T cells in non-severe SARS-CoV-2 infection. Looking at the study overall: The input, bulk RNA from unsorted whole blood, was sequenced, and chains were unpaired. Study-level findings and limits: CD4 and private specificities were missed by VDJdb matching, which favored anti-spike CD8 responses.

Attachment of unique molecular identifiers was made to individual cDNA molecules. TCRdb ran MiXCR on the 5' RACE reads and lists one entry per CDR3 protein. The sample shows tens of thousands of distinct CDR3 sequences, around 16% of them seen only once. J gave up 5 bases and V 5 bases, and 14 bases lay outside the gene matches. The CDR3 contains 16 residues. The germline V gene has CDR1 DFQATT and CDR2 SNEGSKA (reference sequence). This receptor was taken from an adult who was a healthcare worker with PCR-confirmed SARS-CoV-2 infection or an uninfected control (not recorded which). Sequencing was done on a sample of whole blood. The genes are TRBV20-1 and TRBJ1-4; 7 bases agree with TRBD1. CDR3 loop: CSAPRDRVGSNEKLFF. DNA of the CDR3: TGCAGTGCTCCCCGTGACAGGGTCGGGTCGAATGAAAAACTGTTTTTT.